This T cell receptor (beta chain) was documented in a study of beta chain features in type 1 diabetes. Findings and caveats of the study: Moderately but significantly shorter TCRB CDR3s were found in Type 1 diabetes patients in all four CD4+ subsets.

The V gene's germline CDR1 is SEHNR and CDR2 FQNEAQ (reference sequence). This CDR3 region has 15 residues. Germline trimming cut 0 bases from V and 8 bases from J; bases unmatched to any gene: 3. A single heparinised blood sample, averaging about 120 mL, was obtained per donor. Naive, central memory, regulatory and stem cell-like memory cells within the CD4+ compartment were sorted using CD45RO/CCR7/CD25/CD127/CD95/CD27. Reverse transcribing all isolated RNA meant expressed TCRB transcripts were sequenced. This table comes from immunoSEQ multiplex PCR, and its TCRdb copy is limited to in-frame clones, with some not included. There are about 140,000 clones in the sample; about 7% occur only once, and 1.3% to 1.5% lies in the top ten. A word on this clone: The antigen is undetermined.

This chain connects TRBV7-9 to TRBJ2-1; 11 nucleotides line up with TRBD2. The sample taken for sequencing was central memory CD4+ T cells from blood. The TCR sequence derives from a woman aged 25 to 39 in good health. CDR3 residues: CASSLARGLADEQFF. Written as DNA, the CDR3 is TGTGCCAGCAGCTTAGCGCGGGGACTAGCGGATGAGCAGTTCTTC.